The TCR beta chain described here comes from a study of CD8+ T cells in alopecia areata. Study summary: Treated patients received oral tofacitinib, 5 to 10 mg twice daily.

Peripheral blood and lesional scalp punch biopsies came from alopecia areata patients. The authors extracted RNA and reverse transcribed it into cDNA as the sequencing template. Clones were read by immunoSEQ multiplex PCR, and TCRdb kept only the in-frame ones, dropping some. The sample contains 150,000 or so clones, 45% to 60% of which appear only once. The CDR3 loop spans 13 amino acids. Germline CDR1 is LNHDA and CDR2 is SQIVND (reference sequence). Trimming cost V 6 bases and J 0 bases, with 6 bases left between them. J is TRBJ2-1 and V is TRBV19; D unclear. Sequences were obtained from CD4+ T cells sorted from blood. The sequence came from a human donor with alopecia areata. Here the CDR3 reads CASRASSYNEQFF. CDR3 nucleotides: TGTGCCAGTAGGGCGAGCTCCTACAATGAGCAGTTCTTC.